This T cell receptor beta chain was sequenced for a study of shared clonotypes between healthy human individuals. Findings of the study overall: Four donors held around 5% of naive CD4 clonotypes in common.

Naive CD8 cells lacked CD45RO and underwent positive selection for CCR7, leaving out terminally differentiated effector memory CD45RA+ cells. Profiled with immunoSEQ multiplex PCR; TCRdb holds only in-frame clones, not every one. The table shows millions of clones, with under 95% occurring only once. A word on this clone: The antigen is unknown.

This receptor was identified in a man aged 18 to 30 in good health. Some clones in this sample may be carry-over from other donors' samples. The sample comprised naive CD8+ T cells from PBMCs.

CDR3 in amino acids: CASSPLRANTGELFF. CDR3 DNA: TGTGCCAGTAGTCCCCTTAGAGCGAACACCGGGGAGCTGTTTTTT. V usage is TRBV19 and J usage is TRBJ2-2; D unclear. This CDR3 comprises 15 residues. Germline lookup yields CDR1 LNHDA and CDR2 SQIVND (reference sequence). Trimming removed 5 bases from V and 0 bases from J, with 10 bases in between.